The text below deals with one T cell receptor beta chain. Antigen unknown. The entry originates in a study of post-analysis software for immune sequencing data. Study at large: Relapsing-remitting, secondary progressive and progressive-relapsing multiple sclerosis were all included among the disease courses. Findings and limits, study-wide: Included in a set of roughly five TRBV segments more frequent in patients than controls were TRBV5-6, TRBV5-1 and TRBV20-1. Among multiple sclerosis patients, normalized Chao1 diversity was significantly below that of controls. By F measure, strong co-clustering occurred among samples prepared in the same batch.

V was cut by 8 bases and J by 4 bases, with 14 bases left in between. The CDR3 length is 12 residues. Germline V gene lookup returns CDR1 DFQATT and CDR2 SNEGSKA (reference sequence). Included in the TCR beta cDNA libraries were unique molecular identifiers. Researchers reported 400,000 to 600,000 cDNA molecules coming from around 1 to 10 million T cells. TCRdb reprocessed the PCR reads with MiXCR, giving one entry per CDR3 protein. The top ten clones hold roughly 4.4% of a sample with hundreds of thousands of distinct CDR3 sequences, about 50% of them seen once. This clonotype was obtained from a girl aged 10 to 17 with multiple sclerosis. The gene calls are TRBV20-1 and TRBJ2-5; D is ambiguous. Sequencing input: blood. CDR3 sequence (DNA): TGCAGTACTCCTAGGACCCCAGAGACCCAGTACTTC. Its translation: CSTPRTPETQYF.